Below are 25 T cell receptor beta chains sequenced from a single sample in a study of blood T cells in healthy people across ages. Primers used in a second PCR of about 7 to 12 cycles were a sample-barcoded 5' primer and a J-beta primer mix. In TCRdb, the 5' RACE reads were re-called with MiXCR into one record per CDR3 protein. The table shows approximately 2,000,000 distinct CDR3 sequences, with roughly 43% occurring only once. Sample: blood. The receptors were gathered from a human donor in good health.

The chain uses TRBV28 and TRBJ2-5, with TRBD2 matching over 11 bases. Germline trimming cut 4 bases from V and 14 bases from J; bases unmatched to any gene: 9. The germline CDR1 and CDR2 sequences are MDHEN and SYDVKM. This CDR3 is built from 13 residues. The CDR3 loop reads CASSSYPSGGLYF. In DNA form, the CDR3 reads TGTGCCAGCAGTTCTTATCCTAGCGGGGGGCTTTACTTC.

A few counts support this clonotype. The J gene is TRBJ2-2, the V gene TRBV7-2; D not resolved. From germline, CDR1 is SGHTA and CDR2 FQGNSA. This CDR3 comprises 14 residues. Trimming pared 5 bases from V and 2 bases from J, leaving 9 bases between. CDR3 sequence (DNA): TGTGCCAGCAGCCTTAATTCCAACACCGGGGAGCTGTTTTTT. Protein product: CASSLNSNTGELFF.

V gene TRBV28 combines with J gene TRBJ2-3; 10 bases fit TRBD2. The CDR3 spans 16 residues. Unmatched junction bases numbered 8, after V lost 4 bases and J lost 4 bases. Germline CDR1 and CDR2: MDHEN and SYDVKM. The CDR3 DNA is TGTGCCAGCAGTTCCGTCGCCAGCGGGGGGGCAGATACGCAGTATTTT. It is translated as CASSSVASGGADTQYF.

The gene calls are TRBV29-1 and TRBJ2-3; D remains unclear. V dropped 6 bases and J dropped 1 base, with 8 bases sitting between them. Germline V lookup: CDR1 SQVTM, CDR2 ANQGSEA. This CDR3 comprises 12 residues. The CDR3 nucleotides read TGCAGCGTCGACGACCGCACAGATACGCAGTATTTT. Translation: CSVDDRTDTQYF.

V gene TRBV4-3 combines with J gene TRBJ2-1; tentative D call: TRBD1 (6 bases). Trimming cost V 1 base and J 6 bases, with 13 bases left between them. The germline V gene has CDR1 LGHNA and CDR2 YSLEER. This CDR3 comprises 15 residues. The CDR3 region is CASSQAPNRANEQFF. The CDR3 DNA sequence: TGCGCCAGCAGCCAAGCCCCGAACAGGGCCAATGAGCAGTTCTTC.

The chain couples TRBV18 to TRBJ1-2, with a possible D match to TRBD1 (5 bases). The CDR3 has 13 residues. Germline CDR1 reads KGHSH; CDR2 reads LQKENI. Trimming shortened V by 5 bases and J by 8 bases, and 15 bases separated the two germline ends. This CDR3 is CASSDRDRWGYTF. CDR3 coding DNA: TGTGCCAGCTCAGACAGAGACCGCTGGGGCTACACCTTC.

This chain links TRBV7-2 with TRBJ2-1, with 11 positions matching TRBD2. CDR1 is SGHTA and CDR2 is FQGNSA in the germline V gene. With 5 bases clipped from V and 8 bases from J, the junction kept 11 bases outside the gene matches. This CDR3 comprises 16 residues. Here the CDR3 reads CASSAYSGGGPYEQFF. The CDR3 DNA reads as TGTGCCAGCAGCGCCTATAGCGGGGGGGGCCCCTATGAGCAGTTCTTC.

This rearrangement joins TRBV7-2 to TRBJ2-7; 12 nucleotides agree with TRBD2. This CDR3 has 16 residues. J was trimmed by 5 bases and V by 5 bases; bases with no gene match: 10. Germline V gives CDR1 SGHTA, CDR2 FQGNSA. This CDR3 is CASSNRLAGAMDEQYF. CDR3 in DNA: TGTGCCAGCAGCAACAGACTAGCGGGGGCGATGGACGAGCAGTACTTC. Full variable domain (missing parts from reference TRBV7-2 and TRBJ2-7): GAGVSQSPSNKVTEKGKDVELRCDPISGHTALYWYRQSLGQGLEFLIYFQGNSAPDKSGLPSDRFSAERTGGSVSTLTIQRTQQEDSAVYLCASSNRLAGAMDEQYFGPGTRLTVT.

The chain has TRBV9 and TRBJ1-2, with TRBD1 as a possible D gene (6 bases). The CDR3 length is 15 residues. Germline CDR1 is SGDLS and CDR2 is YYNGEE. V was clipped by 2 bases and J by 4 bases, with 15 bases between them. In DNA, the CDR3 is TGTGCCAGCAGCGTCGATTTGGGGGCAGGCTATGGCTACACCTTC. This encodes CASSVDLGAGYGYTF.

This chain connects TRBV6-6 to TRBJ1-2; D gene ambiguous. Per the germline V gene, CDR1 is MNHNY and CDR2 is SVGAGI (reference sequence). The length of the CDR3 is 17 residues. V was pared by 2 bases and J by 3 bases, with 19 bases between. CDR3 loop: CASSYTAERARYYGYTF. For the CDR3, the DNA is TGTGCCAGCAGTTACACTGCGGAACGGGCACGATACTATGGCTACACCTTC.

V is TRBV12-3 or TRBV12-4 and J is TRBJ2-1; a possible D gene is TRBD1 (5 bases). CDR3 length: 15 residues. Trimming took off 0 bases at V and 7 bases at J, with 13 bases between the two ends. Written as DNA, the CDR3 is TGTGCCAGCAGTTTAGCAGGGGTAGTAGGGAATGAGCAGTTCTTC. Amino acid sequence: CASSLAGVVGNEQFF.

The J gene is TRBJ2-1, the V gene TRBV4-1; 8 nucleotides line up with TRBD1. Germline CDR1 is MGHRA and CDR2 is YSYEKL. After removal of 3 bases from V and 0 bases from J, the junction contained 7 bases not matched to a gene. The CDR3 spans 17 residues. CDR3 nucleotides: TGCGCCAGCAGCCAGGTTGTTCAGGGGGCCTCCTACAATGAGCAGTTCTTC. Encoded protein: CASSQVVQGASYNEQFF.

The V gene is TRBV12-3 or TRBV12-4, the J gene TRBJ1-1; D remains unclear. The V end lost 6 bases, the J end lost 5 bases, and 13 bases lay between the germline ends. CDR3 length equals 13 residues. The CDR3 DNA reads TGTGCCAGCAGCTTTGTCCGTAATACTGAAGCTTTCTTT. Translation gives CASSFVRNTEAFF.

This clonotype has only a few counts. This sequence joins TRBV20-1 and TRBJ1-2; 8 positions agree with TRBD1. The germline V gene encodes CDR1 DFQATT and CDR2 SNEGSKA (reference sequence). CDR3 length: 15 residues. V was clipped by 5 bases and J by 0 bases; unmatched bases: 8. The CDR3, as DNA: TGCAGTGCTGGGACAGGAGTACTCTCTAACTATGGCTACACCTTC. This codes for CSAGTGVLSNYGYTF.

The V call is TRBV7-9, the J call TRBJ2-3; TRBD2 agrees at 12 bases. Germline-derived CDR1 and CDR2 are SEHNR and FQNEAQ (reference sequence). Germline trimming cut 4 bases from V and 6 bases from J; bases unmatched to any gene: 17. The length of the CDR3 is 19 residues. The CDR3 loop reads CASSSPGQTSGGTEDTQYF. The CDR3, as DNA: TGTGCCAGCAGCTCGCCGGGCCAGACTAGCGGGGGAACGGAGGATACGCAGTATTTT.

The chain employs TRBV3-1 and TRBJ2-4, with D perhaps being TRBD1 or TRBD2 (5 bases each). Gene TRBJ2-7 matches the end of the DNA better, so the J call may be wrong. The CDR3 contains 14 residues. CDR1 and CDR2 from the germline V gene are LGHDT and YNNKEL (reference sequence). CDR3 bases: TGTGCCAGCAGCCAGCCGGGGACGCAGTACGAGCAGTACTTC. Translating it yields CASSQPGTQYEQYF.

The chain employs TRBV6-1 and TRBJ2-4; TRBD2 aligns across 11 bases. Near its end, the DNA agrees better with TRBJ2-7, so the J call may be wrong. CDR3 size: 15 residues. CDR1 and CDR2 (germline): MNHNS, SASEGT. CDR3 DNA: TGTGCCAGCAATGGCAGGCTAGCGGGGGGATACGAGCAGTACTTC. Amino acids: CASNGRLAGGYEQYF.

The J gene is TRBJ2-6, the V gene TRBV9; 8 nucleotides align to TRBD1. The CDR3 has 18 amino acids. Per germline, CDR1 SGDLS and CDR2 YYNGEE. The J segment lost 1 base and the V segment lost 0 bases, leaving 6 bases of the junction unmatched. This chain's CDR3 is CASSVADRVWSGANVLTF. The DNA for the CDR3 is TGTGCCAGCAGCGTAGCGGACAGGGTGTGGTCTGGGGCCAACGTCCTGACTTTC.

CDR3 in amino acids: CASSPSSGGAGKQFF. The CDR3 DNA is TGTGCCAGCTCACCATCCAGCGGGGGGGCTGGTAAGCAGTTCTTC. The V gene is TRBV18, the J gene TRBJ2-1, with 10 bases matching TRBD2. V shed 2 bases, J shed 11 bases, and the junction held 9 bases outside the gene matches. This CDR3 has 15 amino acids. The germline V gene encodes CDR1 KGHSH and CDR2 LQKENI.

This clonotype was recorded a few times. Just one base apart from a much larger clone, this may be a read error. The chain links TRBV7-2 to TRBJ2-7; D is ambiguous. This CDR3 comprises 14 residues. CDR1 and CDR2 from the germline V gene are SGHTA and FQGNSA. The DNA for the CDR3 is TGTGCCAGCAACTTAGAAAGATCCTCCTACGAGCAGTACTTC. Translating it yields CASNLERSSYEQYF.

The chain joins TRBV19 to TRBJ2-6; D unclear. Germline V gene lookup returns CDR1 LNHDA and CDR2 SQIVND (reference sequence). This CDR3 has 12 residues. Trimming left V 2 bases short and J 8 bases short, with 4 bases between. The CDR3 nucleotides are TGTGCCAGTAGTATAAGGACCAACGTCCTGACTTTC. This gives the protein CASSIRTNVLTF.

This clonotype was seen a handful of times. This sequence joins TRBV10-3 and TRBJ1-2; no reliable D call. The CDR3 sequence is 13 residues long. V shed 5 bases and J shed 6 bases, with 13 bases lying between them. The germline CDR1 and CDR2 sequences are ENHRY and SYGVKD. The CDR3 loop reads CAISSGYQNGYTF. As DNA, the CDR3 is TGTGCCATCAGTTCGGGGTACCAAAATGGCTACACCTTC.

This clonotype occurred a few times. The chain combines TRBV7-6 with TRBJ2-7, with 8 bases matching TRBD1. This CDR3 is built from 16 residues. Trimming at V came to 5 bases and at J to 2 bases, leaving 11 bases not matched to a gene. Germline-derived CDR1 and CDR2 are SGHVS and FNYEAQ. CDR3: CASSGPGQVSTYEQYF. Here the CDR3 DNA reads TGTGCCAGCAGCGGGCCGGGACAGGTTTCGACCTACGAGCAGTACTTC.

The CDR3 DNA sequence: TGTGCCAGCAGCTTAGGACGAGGCCCCTTGGGCAGTTGGGGGAAGAACACTGAAGCTTTCTTT. Its protein is CASSLGRGPLGSWGKNTEAFF. This sequence joins TRBV11-2 and TRBJ1-1; tentative D call: TRBD1 (5 bases). The CDR3 is 21 residues long. CDR1 and CDR2 (germline): SGHAT, FQNNGV. Between the trimmed V and J ends, which lost 1 base and 1 base, there was a span of 28 bases.

Written as DNA, the CDR3 is TGCGCCAGCAGCTCCCCGGGACGCCAGGGGCCGGGAAAACTGTTTTTT. This translates into CASSSPGRQGPGKLFF. This chain uses TRBV5-1 with TRBJ1-4; a possible D gene is TRBD1 (6 bases). V was cut by 3 bases and J by 10 bases, with 22 bases left in between. The CDR3 is 16 residues long. CDR1 is SGHRS and CDR2 is YFSETQ in the germline V gene.